The TCR beta chain under discussion was sequenced for a study of identical twins. This clonotype was observed a single time. The antigen remains undetermined. Overall study results and limits: Fewer insertions were carried by abundant cord blood beta clonotypes, but none was seen in memory repertoires.

TCRdb re-called the 5' RACE reads through MiXCR, storing one row per CDR3 protein. Among about 520,000 distinct CDR3 sequences, approximately 22% were seen once, and the ten largest hold about 0.91%. V was pared by 6 bases and J by 0 bases, with 18 bases between. CDR3 length equals 18 residues. Germline V CDR1 and CDR2: MNHEY, SVGEGT. These sequences were also reported in another study, on T cells expressing NK-cell markers. As that report states: Repertoire data for TCR beta were derived from sorted T cells (CD3+CD56+NKG2C+, CD3+CD56+NKG2C- and CD3+CD56-NKG2C+). Most of the eight sequenced donors were HCMV-seropositive; one was seronegative.

Material: CD4+ T cells sorted from blood. The origin of this receptor is a woman younger than 30 in good health. This rearrangement joins TRBV6-2 or TRBV6-3 to TRBJ2-6; D is unclear. The DNA of the CDR3 is TGTGCCAGCAGCCTACTCCCTACTGGGGACTCTGGGGCCAACGTCCTGACTTTC. It encodes CASSLLPTGDSGANVLTF.